This T cell receptor (beta chain) was sequenced during a study of technical replicates of blood from a few donors. Clones were sequenced by immunoSEQ multiplex PCR, and TCRdb holds only the in-frame ones, with some missing. This table holds about 70,000 clones, roughly 90% found once. This clone was detected a few times. The receptor was derived from a human donor in good health. Material for sequencing was T cells isolated from PBMCs.

The CDR3 reads CAISGATSGQETQYF. The CDR3 coding sequence is TGTGCCATCAGTGGGGCTACTAGCGGGCAAGAGACCCAGTACTTC. The chain combines TRBV10-3 with TRBJ2-5; TRBD2 aligns across 9 bases. Germline CDR1 and CDR2: ENHRY and SYGVKD. This CDR3 has 15 residues. J lost 2 bases, V lost 4 bases, and 5 bases had no gene match.